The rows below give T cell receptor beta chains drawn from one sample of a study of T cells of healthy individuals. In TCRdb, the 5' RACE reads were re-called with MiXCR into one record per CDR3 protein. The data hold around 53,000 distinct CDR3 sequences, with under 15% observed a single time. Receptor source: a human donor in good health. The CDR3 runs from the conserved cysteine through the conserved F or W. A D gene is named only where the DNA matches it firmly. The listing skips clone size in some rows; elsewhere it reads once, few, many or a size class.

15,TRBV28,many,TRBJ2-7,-,TGTGCCAGCAGTCCCTCGGCAGGGGGGATAGGCGAGCAGTACTTC,CASSPSAGGIGEQYF
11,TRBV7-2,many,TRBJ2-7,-,TGTGCCAGCAGCTCGGCCTACGAGCAGTACTTC,CASSSAYEQYF
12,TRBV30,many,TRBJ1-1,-,TGTGCCTGGAGGACAGTAAACACTGAAGCTTTCTTT,CAWRTVNTEAFF
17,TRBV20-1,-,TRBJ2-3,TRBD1,TGCAGTGCTAGAAACCGGGACAGGGAATTTCCGGCAGATACGCAGTATTTT,CSARNRDREFPADTQYF
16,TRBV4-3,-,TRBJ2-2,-,TGCGCCAGCAGCCAAGATCCGGGCAAGAACACCTGGGAGCTGTTTTTT,CASSQDPGKNTWELFF
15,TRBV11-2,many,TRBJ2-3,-,TGTGCCAGCAGCTCTCCCCGGGTTAGCACAGATACGCAGTATTTT,CASSSPRVSTDTQYF
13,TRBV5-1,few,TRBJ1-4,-,TGCGCCAGCAGCTTAGGCTTAAATGAAAAACTGTTTTTT,CASSLGLNEKLFF
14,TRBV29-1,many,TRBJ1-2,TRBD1,TGCAGCGTTGTGGGGACAGGGGGGAGCTATGGCTACACCTTC,CSVVGTGGSYGYTF
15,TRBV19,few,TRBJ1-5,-,TGTGCCAGTAGTATAGGTCGCAGGGGCAATCAGCCCCAGCATTTT,CASSIGRRGNQPQHF
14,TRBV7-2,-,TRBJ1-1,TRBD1,TGTGCCAGCAGCTTAGTGGGTCAGGGGGCGCTCGCTTTCTTT,CASSLVGQGALAFF
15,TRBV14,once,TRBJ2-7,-,TGTGCCAGCAGCCAAGATTTGACACCAAGCTACGAGCAGTACTTC,CASSQDLTPSYEQYF
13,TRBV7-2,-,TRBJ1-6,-,TGTGCCAGCAGCTTATCGTTAAATTCACCCCTCCACTTT,CASSLSLNSPLHF
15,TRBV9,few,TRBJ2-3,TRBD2,TGTGCCAGCAGCGAGGGACTAGCAAGCACAGATACGCAGTATTTT,CASSEGLASTDTQYF
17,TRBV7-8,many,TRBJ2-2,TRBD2,TGTGCCAGCAGCCCGGTGGTAGCGGGAGTGGCCACCGGGGAGCTGTTTTTT,CASSPVVAGVATGELFF
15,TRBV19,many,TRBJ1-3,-,TGTGCCAGTAGTATACAGGACTACTCTGGAAACACCATATATTTT,CASSIQDYSGNTIYF
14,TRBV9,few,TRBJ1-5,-,TGTGCCAGCAGCGTCTCCGATAGCAATCAGCCCCAGCATTTT,CASSVSDSNQPQHF
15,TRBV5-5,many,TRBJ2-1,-,TGTGCCAGCAGCTTAGGAGGGGGGCCTTACAATGAGCAGTTCTTC,CASSLGGGPYNEQFF
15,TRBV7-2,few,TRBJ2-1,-,TGTGCCAGCAGCCACCCCGAGGGGAGCTACAATGAGCAGTTCTTC,CASSHPEGSYNEQFF
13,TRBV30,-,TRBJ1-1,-,TGTGCCTGGAGTGTTCAGGGATACACTGAAGCTTTCTTT,CAWSVQGYTEAFF
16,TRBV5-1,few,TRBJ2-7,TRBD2,TGCGCCAGCAGCTTTGGGCTAGCGGGGGGGCATTACGAGCAGTACTTC,CASSFGLAGGHYEQYF
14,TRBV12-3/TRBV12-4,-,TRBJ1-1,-,TGTGCCAGCAGTTCCCATGGCTCGAACACTGAAGCTTTCTTT,CASSSHGSNTEAFF
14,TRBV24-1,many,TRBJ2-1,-,TGTGCCACCAGTGATTTGGCAGGACGAAATGAGCAGTTCTTC,CATSDLAGRNEQFF
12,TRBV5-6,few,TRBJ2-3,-,TGTGCCAGCAGTCTGAGGAGGGATACGCAGTATTTT,CASSLRRDTQYF
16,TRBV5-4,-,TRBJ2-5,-,TGTGCCAGCAGCCGGGTGGGAGCGGGCGACCAAGAGACCCAGTACTTC,CASSRVGAGDQETQYF
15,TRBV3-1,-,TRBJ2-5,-,TGTGCCAGCAGCCAAGGTGGACAGATTCAAGAGACCCAGTACTTC,CASSQGGQIQETQYF
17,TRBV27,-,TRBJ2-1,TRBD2,TGTGCCAGCGACTATCAATTCCCGGGACTAGCGGCCAATGAGCAGTTCTTC,CASDYQFPGLAANEQFF